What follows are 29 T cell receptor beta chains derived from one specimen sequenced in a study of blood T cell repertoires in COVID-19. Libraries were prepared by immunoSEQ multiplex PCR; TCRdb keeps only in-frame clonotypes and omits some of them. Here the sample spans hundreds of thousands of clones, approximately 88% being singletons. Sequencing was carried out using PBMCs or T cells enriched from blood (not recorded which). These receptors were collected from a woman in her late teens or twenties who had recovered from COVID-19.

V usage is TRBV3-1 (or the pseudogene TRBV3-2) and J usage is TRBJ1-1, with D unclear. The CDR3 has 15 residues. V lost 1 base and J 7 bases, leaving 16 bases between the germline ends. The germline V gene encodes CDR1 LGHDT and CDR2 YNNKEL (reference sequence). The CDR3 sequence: CASSQGLRVFDEAFF. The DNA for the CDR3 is TGTGCCAGCAGCCAAGGCTTACGGGTTTTCGATGAAGCTTTCTTT.

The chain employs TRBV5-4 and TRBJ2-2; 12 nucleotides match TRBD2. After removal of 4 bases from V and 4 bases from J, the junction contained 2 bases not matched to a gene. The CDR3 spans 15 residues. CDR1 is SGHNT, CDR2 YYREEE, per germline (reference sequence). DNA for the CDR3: TGTGCCAGCAGCCAACTAGCGGGAGGCACCGGGGAGCTGTTTTTT. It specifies CASSQLAGGTGELFF. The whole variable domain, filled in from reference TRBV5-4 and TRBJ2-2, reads ETGVTQSPTHLIKTRGQQVTLRCSSQSGHNTVSWYQQALGQGPQFIFQYYREEENGRGNFPPRFSGLQFPNYSSELNVNALELDDSALYLCASSQLAGGTGELFFGEGSRLTVL.

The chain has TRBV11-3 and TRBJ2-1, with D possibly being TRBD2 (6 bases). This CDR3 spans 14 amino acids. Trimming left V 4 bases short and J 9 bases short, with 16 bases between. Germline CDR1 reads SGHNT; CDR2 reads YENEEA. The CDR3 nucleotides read TGTGCCAGCAGCTGGCGGGGAGGTCGGGGTGAGCAGTTCTTC. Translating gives CASSWRGGRGEQFF.

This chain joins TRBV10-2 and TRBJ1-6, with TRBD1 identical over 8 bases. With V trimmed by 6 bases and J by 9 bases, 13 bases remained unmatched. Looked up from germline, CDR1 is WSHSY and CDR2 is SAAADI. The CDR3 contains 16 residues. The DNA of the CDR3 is TGCGCCAGCAGAGCCAAAGGACAGGGTAGCGGTTCACCCCTCCACTTT. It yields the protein CASRAKGQGSGSPLHF.

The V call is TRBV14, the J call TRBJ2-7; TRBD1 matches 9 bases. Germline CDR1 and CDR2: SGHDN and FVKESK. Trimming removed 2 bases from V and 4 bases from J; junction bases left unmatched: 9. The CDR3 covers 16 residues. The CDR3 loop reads CASSQPPGTGYYEQYF. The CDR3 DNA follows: TGTGCCAGCAGCCAACCTCCCGGGACAGGGTATTACGAGCAGTACTTC.

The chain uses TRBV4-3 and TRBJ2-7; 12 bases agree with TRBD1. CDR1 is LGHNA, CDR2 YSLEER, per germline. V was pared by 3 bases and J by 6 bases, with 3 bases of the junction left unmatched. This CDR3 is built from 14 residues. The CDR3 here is CASSQGQGAREQYF. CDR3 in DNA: TGCGCCAGCAGCCAGGGACAGGGGGCTCGCGAGCAGTACTTC.

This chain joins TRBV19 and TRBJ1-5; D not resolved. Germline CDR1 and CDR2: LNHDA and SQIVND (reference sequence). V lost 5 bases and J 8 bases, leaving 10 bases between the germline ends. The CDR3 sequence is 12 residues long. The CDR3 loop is CASSSTSEPQHF. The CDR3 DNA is TGTGCCAGTAGTTCAACCAGTGAGCCCCAGCATTTT.

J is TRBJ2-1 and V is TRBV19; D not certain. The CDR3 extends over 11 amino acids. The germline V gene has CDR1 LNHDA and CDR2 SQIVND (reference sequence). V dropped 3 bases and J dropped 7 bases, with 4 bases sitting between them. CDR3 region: CASSISNEQFF. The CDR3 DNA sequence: TGTGCCAGTAGTATTAGTAATGAGCAGTTCTTC.

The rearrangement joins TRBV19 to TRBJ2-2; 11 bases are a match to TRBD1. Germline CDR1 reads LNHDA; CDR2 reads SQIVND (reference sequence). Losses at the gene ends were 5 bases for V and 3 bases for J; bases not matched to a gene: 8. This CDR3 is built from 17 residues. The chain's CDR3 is CASSEDRGLRDTGELFF. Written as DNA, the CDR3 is TGTGCCAGTAGTGAGGACAGGGGGCTCAGGGACACCGGGGAGCTGTTTTTT.

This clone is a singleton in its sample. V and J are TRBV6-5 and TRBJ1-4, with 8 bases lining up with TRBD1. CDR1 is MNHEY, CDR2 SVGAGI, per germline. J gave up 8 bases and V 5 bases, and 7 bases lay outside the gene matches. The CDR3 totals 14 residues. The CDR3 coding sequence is TGTGCCAGCAGTCCTCAGGGGGCGCGAGAAAAACTGTTTTTT. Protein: CASSPQGAREKLFF.

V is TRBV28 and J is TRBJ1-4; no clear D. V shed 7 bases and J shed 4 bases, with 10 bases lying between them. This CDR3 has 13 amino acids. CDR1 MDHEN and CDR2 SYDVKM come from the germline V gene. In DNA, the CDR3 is TGTGCCAGCACGGGTGTTATTAATGAAAAACTGTTTTTT. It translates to CASTGVINEKLFF.

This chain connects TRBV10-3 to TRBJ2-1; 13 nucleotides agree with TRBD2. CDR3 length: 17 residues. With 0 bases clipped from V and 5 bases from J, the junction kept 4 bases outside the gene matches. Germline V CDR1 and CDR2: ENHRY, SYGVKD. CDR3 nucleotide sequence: TGTGCCATCAGTGAGTCTACAGGGACTAGCGGGAACAATGAGCAGTTCTTC. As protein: CAISESTGTSGNNEQFF.

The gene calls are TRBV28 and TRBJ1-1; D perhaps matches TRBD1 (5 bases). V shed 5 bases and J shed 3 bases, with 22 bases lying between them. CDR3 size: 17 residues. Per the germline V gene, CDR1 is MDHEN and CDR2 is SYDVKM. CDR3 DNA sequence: TGTGCCAGCAGTCTCTCCTCAGGGTTCGGCCTGGACACTGAAGCTTTCTTT. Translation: CASSLSSGFGLDTEAFF.

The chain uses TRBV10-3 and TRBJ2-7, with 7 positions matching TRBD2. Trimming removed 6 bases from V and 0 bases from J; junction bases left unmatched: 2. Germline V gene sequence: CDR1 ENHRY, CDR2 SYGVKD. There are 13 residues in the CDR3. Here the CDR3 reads CAISGLVSYEQYF. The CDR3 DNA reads TGTGCCATCAGCGGACTAGTCTCCTACGAGCAGTACTTC.

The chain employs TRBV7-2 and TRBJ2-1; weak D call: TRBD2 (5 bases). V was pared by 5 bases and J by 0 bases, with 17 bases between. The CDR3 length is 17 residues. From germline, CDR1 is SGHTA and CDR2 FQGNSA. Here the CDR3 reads CASSRRWAASSYNEQFF. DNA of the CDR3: TGTGCCAGCAGCCGGAGGTGGGCAGCTAGCTCCTACAATGAGCAGTTCTTC.

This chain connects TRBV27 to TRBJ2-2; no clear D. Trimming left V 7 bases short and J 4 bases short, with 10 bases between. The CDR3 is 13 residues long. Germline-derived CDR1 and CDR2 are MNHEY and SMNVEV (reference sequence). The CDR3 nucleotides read TGTGCCAGCACTAAACCGGGCACCGGGGAGCTGTTTTTT. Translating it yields CASTKPGTGELFF.

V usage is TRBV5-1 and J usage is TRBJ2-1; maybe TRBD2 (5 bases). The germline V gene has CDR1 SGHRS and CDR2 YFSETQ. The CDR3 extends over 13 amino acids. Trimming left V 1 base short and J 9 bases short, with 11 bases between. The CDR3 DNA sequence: TGCGCCAGCAGCTTGCGGTCCCGGGGTGAGCAGTTCTTC. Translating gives CASSLRSRGEQFF.

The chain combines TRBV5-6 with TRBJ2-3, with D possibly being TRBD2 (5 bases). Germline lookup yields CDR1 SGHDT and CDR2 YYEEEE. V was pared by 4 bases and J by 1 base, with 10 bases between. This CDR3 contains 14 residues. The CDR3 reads CASSPGFRTDTQYF. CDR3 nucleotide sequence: TGTGCCAGCAGCCCGGGGTTTCGCACAGATACGCAGTATTTT. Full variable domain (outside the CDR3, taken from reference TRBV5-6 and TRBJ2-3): DAGVTQSPTHLIKTRGQQVTLRCSPKSGHDTVSWYQQALGQGPQFIFQYYEEEERQRGNFPDRFSGHQFPNYSSELNVNALLLGDSALYLCASSPGFRTDTQYFGPGTRLTVL.

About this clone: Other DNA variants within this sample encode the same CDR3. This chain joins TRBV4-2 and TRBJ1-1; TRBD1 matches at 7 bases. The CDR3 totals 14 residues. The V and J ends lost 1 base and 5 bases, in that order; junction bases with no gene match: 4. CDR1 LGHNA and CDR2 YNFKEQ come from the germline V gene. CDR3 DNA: TGTGCCAGCAGCCAAGGACAGGGAGGAACTGAAGCTTTCTTT. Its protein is CASSQGQGGTEAFF.

CDR3 DNA: TGTGCCAGCAGCGTAGCTTCGGCAGGGGCGCCGTCTGGAAACACCATATATTTT. Its protein product is CASSVASAGAPSGNTIYF. The rearrangement links TRBV9 to TRBJ1-3, with D maybe TRBD1 (6 bases). The CDR3 length is 18 residues. Germline CDR1 is SGDLS and CDR2 is YYNGEE. Trimming shortened V by 0 bases and J by 1 base, and 17 bases separated the two germline ends.

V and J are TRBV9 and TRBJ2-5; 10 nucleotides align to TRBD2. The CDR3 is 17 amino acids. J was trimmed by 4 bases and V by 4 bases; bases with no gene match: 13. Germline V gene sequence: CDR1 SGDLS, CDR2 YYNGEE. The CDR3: CASSPWTSGGRGETQYF. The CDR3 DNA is TGTGCCAGCAGCCCGTGGACTAGCGGAGGACGTGGAGAGACCCAGTACTTC.

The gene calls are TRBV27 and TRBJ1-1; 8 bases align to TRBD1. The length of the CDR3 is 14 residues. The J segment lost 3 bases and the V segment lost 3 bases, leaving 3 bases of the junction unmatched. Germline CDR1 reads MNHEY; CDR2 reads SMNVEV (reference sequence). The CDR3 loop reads CASSFGQGHTEAFF. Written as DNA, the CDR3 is TGTGCCAGCAGTTTCGGACAGGGTCACACTGAAGCTTTCTTT.

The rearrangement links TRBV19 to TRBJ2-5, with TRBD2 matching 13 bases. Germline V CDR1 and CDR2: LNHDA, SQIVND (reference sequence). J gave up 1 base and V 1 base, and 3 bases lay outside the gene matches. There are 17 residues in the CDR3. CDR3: CASSIARTSGSQETQYF. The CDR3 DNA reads TGTGCCAGTAGTATAGCAAGGACTAGCGGGAGCCAAGAGACCCAGTACTTC. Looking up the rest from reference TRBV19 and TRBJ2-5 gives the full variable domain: DGGITQSPKYLFRKEGQNVTLSCEQNLNHDAMYWYRQDPGQGLRLIYYSQIVNDFQKGDIAEGYSVSREKKESFPLTVTSAQKNPTAFYLCASSIARTSGSQETQYFGPGTRLLVL.

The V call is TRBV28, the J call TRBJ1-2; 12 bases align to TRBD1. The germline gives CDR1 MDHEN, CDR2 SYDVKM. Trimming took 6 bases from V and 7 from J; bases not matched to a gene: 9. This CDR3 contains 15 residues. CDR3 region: CASSEGGQGASGYTF. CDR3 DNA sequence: TGTGCCAGCAGCGAGGGGGGACAGGGGGCATCTGGCTACACCTTC.

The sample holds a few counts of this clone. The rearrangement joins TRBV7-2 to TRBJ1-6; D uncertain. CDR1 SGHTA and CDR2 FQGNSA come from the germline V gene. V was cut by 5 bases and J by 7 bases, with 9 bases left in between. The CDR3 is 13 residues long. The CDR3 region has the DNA TGTGCCAGCAGCGGCGGTAGAAATTCACCCCTCCACTTT. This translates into CASSGGRNSPLHF.

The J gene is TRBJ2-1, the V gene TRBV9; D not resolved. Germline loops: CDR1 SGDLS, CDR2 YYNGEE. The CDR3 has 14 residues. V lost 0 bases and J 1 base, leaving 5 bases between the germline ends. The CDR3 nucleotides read TGTGCCAGCAGCGTAGGCGGTTCCTACAATGAGCAGTTCTTC. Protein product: CASSVGGSYNEQFF.

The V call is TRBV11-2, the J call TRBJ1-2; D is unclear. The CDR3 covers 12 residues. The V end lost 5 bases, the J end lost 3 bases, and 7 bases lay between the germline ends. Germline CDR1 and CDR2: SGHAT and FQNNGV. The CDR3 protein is CASSPSHYGYTF. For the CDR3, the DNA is TGTGCCAGCAGCCCCTCTCACTATGGCTACACCTTC. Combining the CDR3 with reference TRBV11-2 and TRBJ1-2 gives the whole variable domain EAGVAQSPRYKIIEKRQSVAFWCNPISGHATLYWYQQILGQGPKLLIQFQNNGVVDDSQLPKDRFSAERLKGVDSTLKIQPAKLEDSAVYLCASSPSHYGYTFGSGTRLTVV.

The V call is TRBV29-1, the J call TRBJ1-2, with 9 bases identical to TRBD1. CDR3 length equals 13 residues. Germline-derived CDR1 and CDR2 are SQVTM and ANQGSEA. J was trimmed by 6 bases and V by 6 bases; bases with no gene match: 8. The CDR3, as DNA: TGCAGCGTACCCGGGACAGGGACGAATGGCTACACCTTC. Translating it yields CSVPGTGTNGYTF. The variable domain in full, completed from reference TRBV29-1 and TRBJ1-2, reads SAVISQKPSRDICQRGTSLTIQCQVDSQVTMMFWYRQQPGQSLTLIATANQGSEATYESGFVIDKFPISRPNLTFSTLTVSNMSPEDSSIYLCSVPGTGTNGYTFGSGTRLTVV.

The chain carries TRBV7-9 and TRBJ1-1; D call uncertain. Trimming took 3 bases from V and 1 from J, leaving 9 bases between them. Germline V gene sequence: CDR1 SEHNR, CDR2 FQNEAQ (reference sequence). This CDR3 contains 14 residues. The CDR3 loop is CASSLREANTEAFF. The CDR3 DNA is TGTGCCAGCAGCTTGAGAGAGGCGAACACTGAAGCTTTCTTT.